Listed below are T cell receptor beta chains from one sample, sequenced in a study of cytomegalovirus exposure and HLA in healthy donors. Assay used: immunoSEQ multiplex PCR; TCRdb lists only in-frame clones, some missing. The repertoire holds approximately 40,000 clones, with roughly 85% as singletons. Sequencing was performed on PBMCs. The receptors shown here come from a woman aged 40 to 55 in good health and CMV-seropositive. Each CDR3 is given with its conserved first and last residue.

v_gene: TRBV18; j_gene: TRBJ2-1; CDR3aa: CASSPPDNVGGLGNEQFF
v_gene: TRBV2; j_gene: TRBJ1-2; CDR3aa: CASVLSGQGDGYTF
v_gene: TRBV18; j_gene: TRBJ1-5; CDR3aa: CASSPSDRSSNQPQHF
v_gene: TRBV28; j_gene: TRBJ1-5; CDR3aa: CASKTGTGLGPQHF
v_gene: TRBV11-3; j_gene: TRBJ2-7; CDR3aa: CASSATGTGYEQYF
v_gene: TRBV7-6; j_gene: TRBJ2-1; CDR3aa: CASAHSGGLYNEQFF
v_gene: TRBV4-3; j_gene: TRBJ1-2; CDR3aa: CASSQDLGTALKHGYTF
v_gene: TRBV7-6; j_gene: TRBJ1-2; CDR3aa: CASSSPGNYGYTF
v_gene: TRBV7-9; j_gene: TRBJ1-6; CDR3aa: CASSPQDRNISPLHF
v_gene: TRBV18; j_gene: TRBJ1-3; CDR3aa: CASSPPAWEFGNTIYF
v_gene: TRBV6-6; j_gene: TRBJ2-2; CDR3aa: CASSPGTGELFF
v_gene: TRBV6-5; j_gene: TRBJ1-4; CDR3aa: CASSYTREKLFF
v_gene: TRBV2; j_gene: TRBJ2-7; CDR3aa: CASRLFFRDKSYEQYF
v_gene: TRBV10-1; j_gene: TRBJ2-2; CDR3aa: CASSDPATGNTGELFF
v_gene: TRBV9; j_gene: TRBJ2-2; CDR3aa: CASSPRLAGTGELFF
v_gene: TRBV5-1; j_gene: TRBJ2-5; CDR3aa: CASSVGGGPETQYF
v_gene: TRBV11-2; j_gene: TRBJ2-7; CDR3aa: CASSFAETYEQYF
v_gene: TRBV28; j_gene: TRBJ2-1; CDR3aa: CASTTGAVAYNEQFF
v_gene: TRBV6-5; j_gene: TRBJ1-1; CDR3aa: CATRTGETEAFF
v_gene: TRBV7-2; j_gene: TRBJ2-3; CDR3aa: CASSAGLAGTDTQYF
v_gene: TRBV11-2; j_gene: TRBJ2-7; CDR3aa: CATTGLVSSYEQYF
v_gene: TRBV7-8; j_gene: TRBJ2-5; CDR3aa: CASRHNGGSQETQYF
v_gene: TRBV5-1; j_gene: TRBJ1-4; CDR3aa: CASSLEAGREKLFF
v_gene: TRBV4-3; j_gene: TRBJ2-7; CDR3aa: CASSPAVGHYEQYF
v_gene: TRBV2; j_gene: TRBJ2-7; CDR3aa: CASRWTGMMDFYEQYF
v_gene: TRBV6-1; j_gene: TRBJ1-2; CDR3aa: CASLGLQNYGYTF
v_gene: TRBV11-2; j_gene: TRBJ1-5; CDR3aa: CASSLAPGDQPQHF
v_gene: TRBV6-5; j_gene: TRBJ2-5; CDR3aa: CASSYTSQETQYF
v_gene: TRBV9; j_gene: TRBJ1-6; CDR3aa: CASGRGPSHSPLHF
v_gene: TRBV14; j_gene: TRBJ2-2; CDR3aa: CASSPLGRTYTGELFF
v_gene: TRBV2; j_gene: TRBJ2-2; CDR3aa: CASSSGEAGELFF
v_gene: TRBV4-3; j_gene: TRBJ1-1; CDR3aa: CASSQDFRNTEAFF
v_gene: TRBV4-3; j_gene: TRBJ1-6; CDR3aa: CASSQGTPTSSPLHF
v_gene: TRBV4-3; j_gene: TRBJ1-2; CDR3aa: CASSQDTGDRVDTNYGYTF
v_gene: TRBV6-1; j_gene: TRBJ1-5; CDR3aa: CASQVERNQPQHF
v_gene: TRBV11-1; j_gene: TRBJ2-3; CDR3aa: CASSRDTDTQYF
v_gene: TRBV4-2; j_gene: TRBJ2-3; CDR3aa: CASSQGLAGGPDTQYF
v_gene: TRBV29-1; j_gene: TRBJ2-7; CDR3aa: CSATRGAYEQYF
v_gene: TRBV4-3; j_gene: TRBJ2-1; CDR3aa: CASSQQGLAGGKATYNEQFF
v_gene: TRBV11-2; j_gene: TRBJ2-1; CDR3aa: CASSPIGGTTNNEQFF
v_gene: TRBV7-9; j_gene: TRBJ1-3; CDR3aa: CASSIREGNTIYF
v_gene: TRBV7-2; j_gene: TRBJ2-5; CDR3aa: CASSSGGSQETQYF
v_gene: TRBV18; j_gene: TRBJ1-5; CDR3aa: CASSPSLGNQPQHF
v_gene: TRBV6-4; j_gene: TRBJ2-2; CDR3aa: CASSDSDRDTGELFF
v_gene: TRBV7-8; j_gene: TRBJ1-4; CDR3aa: CASSDGRTVSNEKLFF
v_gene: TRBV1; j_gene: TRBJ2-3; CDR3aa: CTSSQVSRTSGGTTDTQYF
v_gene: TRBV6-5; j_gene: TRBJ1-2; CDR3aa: CATWTGLNYGYTF
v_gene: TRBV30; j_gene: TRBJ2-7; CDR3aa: CAWSVSTYEQYF
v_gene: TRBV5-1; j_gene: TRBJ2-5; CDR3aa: CASSLYEATQETQYF
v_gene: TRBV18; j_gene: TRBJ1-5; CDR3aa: CASSPTGFGNQPQHF
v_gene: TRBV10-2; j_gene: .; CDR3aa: CASSVTSGGSHSSYEQYF
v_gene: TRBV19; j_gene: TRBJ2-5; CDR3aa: CASSTPGETQYF
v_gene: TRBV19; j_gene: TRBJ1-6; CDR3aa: CASSSEVPGAWGSPLHF
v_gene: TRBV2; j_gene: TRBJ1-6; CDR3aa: CASSGQGAISPLHF